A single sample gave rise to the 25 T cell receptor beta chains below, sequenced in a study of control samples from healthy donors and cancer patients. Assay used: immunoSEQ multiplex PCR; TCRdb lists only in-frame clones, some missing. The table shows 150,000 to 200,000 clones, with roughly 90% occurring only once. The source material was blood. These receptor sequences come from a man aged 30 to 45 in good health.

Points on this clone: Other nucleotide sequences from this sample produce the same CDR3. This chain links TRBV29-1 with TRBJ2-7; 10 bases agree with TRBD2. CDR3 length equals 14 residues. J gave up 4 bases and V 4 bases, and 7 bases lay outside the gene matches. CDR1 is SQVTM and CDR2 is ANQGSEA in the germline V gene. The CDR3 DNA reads TGCAGCGTTGTAGCGGGGGGTACCGGATACGAGCAGTACTTC. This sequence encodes CSVVAGGTGYEQYF.

CDR3 residues: CSVEVGQTEAFF. The CDR3 DNA sequence: TGCAGCGTTGAAGTAGGGCAGACTGAAGCTTTCTTT. The gene calls are TRBV29-1 and TRBJ1-1; no clear D gene. Trimming removed 1 base at V and 5 bases at J, with 8 bases between. Germline CDR1 is SQVTM and CDR2 is ANQGSEA. The CDR3 is 12 residues long.

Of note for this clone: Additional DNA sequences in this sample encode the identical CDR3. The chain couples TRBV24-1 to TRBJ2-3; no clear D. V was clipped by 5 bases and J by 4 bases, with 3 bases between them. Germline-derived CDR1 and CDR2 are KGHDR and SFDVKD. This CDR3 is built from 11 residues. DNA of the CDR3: TGTGCCACCAGTGTAGCAGATACGCAGTATTTT. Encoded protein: CATSVADTQYF.

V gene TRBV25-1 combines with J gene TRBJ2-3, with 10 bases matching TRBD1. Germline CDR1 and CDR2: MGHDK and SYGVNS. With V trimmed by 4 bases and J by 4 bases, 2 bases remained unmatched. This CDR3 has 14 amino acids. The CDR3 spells CASSGGQGSDTQYF. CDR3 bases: TGTGCCAGCAGTGGGGGACAGGGGTCAGATACGCAGTATTTT.

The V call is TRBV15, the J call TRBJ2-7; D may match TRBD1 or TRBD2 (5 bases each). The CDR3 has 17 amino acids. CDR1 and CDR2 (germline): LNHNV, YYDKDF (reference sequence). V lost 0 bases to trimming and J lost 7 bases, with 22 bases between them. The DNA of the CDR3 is TGTGCCACCAGCAGAGATCGGGGAACCGGGACGTCCTTTGAGCAGTACTTC. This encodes CATSRDRGTGTSFEQYF.

Written as DNA, the CDR3 is TGTGCCAGCAGTTATAGCGCGGGACAGACCTCCTACGAGCAGTACTTC. Its protein product is CASSYSAGQTSYEQYF. V gene TRBV6-5 combines with J gene TRBJ2-7, with a weak D call TRBD1 (7 bases). Germline values: CDR1 MNHEY, CDR2 SVGAGI. The CDR3 runs to 16 residues. Trimming stripped 3 bases from V and 0 bases from J, with 15 bases between.

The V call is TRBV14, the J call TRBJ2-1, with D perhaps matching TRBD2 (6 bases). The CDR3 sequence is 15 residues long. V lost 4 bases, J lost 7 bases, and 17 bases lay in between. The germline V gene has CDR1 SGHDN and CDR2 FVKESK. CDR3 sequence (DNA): TGTGCCAGCAGCCGGGACTCCTTGGCGCGGAATGAGCAGTTCTTC. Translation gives CASSRDSLARNEQFF.

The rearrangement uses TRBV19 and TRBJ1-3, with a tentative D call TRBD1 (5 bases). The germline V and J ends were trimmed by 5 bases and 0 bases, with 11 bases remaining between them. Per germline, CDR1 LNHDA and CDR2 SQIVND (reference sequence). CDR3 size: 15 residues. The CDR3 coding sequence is TGTGCCAGTAGTGCCCAGGGACGCTCTGGAAACACCATATATTTT. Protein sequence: CASSAQGRSGNTIYF.

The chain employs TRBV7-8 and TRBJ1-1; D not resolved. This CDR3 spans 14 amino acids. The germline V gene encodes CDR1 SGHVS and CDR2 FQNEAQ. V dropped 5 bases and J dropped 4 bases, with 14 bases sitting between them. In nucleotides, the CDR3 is TGTGCCAGCAGCCGGAATTCGGGGAGCACTGAAGCTTTCTTT. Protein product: CASSRNSGSTEAFF.

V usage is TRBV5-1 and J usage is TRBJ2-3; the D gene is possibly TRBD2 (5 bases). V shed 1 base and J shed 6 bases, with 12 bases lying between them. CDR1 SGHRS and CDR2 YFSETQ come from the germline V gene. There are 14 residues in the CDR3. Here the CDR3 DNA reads TGCGCCAGCAGCTTGACCGGAAGAGGGGATACGCAGTATTTT. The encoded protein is CASSLTGRGDTQYF.

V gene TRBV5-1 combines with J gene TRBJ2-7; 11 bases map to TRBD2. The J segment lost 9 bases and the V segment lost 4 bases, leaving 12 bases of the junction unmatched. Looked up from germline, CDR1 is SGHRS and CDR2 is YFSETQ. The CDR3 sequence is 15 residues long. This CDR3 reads CASSPVLAGEARQYF. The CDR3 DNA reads TGCGCCAGCAGCCCGGTACTAGCGGGAGAGGCGAGGCAGTACTTC.

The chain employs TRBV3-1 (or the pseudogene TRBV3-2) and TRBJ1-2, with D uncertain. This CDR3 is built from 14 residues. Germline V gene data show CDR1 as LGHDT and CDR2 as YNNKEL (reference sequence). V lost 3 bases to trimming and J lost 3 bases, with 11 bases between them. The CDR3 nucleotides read TGTGCCAGCAGCCATCTCGGCAATTACTATGGCTACACCTTC. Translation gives CASSHLGNYYGYTF.

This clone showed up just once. CDR3 amino acids: CASSRGSAYEQYF. The DNA of the CDR3 is TGTGCCAGCAGTCGGGGTAGTGCCTACGAGCAGTACTTC. The chain carries TRBV27 and TRBJ2-7; D might be TRBD2 (5 bases). Looked up from germline, CDR1 is MNHEY and CDR2 is SMNVEV (reference sequence). V was shortened by 5 bases and J by 2 bases, with 10 bases between the two germline ends. The CDR3 contains 13 residues.

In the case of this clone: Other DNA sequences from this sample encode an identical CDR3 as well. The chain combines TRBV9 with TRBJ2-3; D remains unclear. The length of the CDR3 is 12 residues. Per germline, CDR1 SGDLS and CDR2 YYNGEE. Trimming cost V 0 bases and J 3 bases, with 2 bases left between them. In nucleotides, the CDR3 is TGTGCCAGCAGCGTAGTTACAGATACGCAGTATTTT. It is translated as CASSVVTDTQYF.

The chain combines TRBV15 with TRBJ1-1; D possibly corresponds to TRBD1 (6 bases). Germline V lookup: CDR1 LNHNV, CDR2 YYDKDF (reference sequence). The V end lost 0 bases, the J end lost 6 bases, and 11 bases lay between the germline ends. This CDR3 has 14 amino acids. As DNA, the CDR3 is TGTGCCACCAGCAGAGATAGGGGGGCGGCTGAAGCTTTCTTT. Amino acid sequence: CATSRDRGAAEAFF.

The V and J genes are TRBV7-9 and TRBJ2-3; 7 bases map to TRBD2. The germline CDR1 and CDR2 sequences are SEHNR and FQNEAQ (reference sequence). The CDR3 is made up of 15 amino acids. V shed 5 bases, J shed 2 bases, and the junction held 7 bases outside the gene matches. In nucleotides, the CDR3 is TGTGCCAGCAGCCCCGGGACTAAGAACACAGATACGCAGTATTTT. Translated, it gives CASSPGTKNTDTQYF.

CDR3 in DNA: TGTGCCAGCAGCGCCCGACAGGGCCCAGAAAAACTGTTTTTT. Encoded protein: CASSARQGPEKLFF. This chain connects TRBV9 to TRBJ1-4, with TRBD1 identical over 7 bases. The CDR3 has 14 residues. Germline V gives CDR1 SGDLS, CDR2 YYNGEE. The ends lost 3 bases at V and 8 bases at J; junction bases unmatched: 7. The full variable domain, rest sourced from reference TRBV9 and TRBJ1-4, is DSGVTQTPKHLITATGQRVTLRCSPRSGDLSVYWYQQSLDQGLQFLIQYYNGEERAKGNILERFSAQQFPDLHSELNLSSLELGDSALYFCASSARQGPEKLFFGSGTQLSVL.

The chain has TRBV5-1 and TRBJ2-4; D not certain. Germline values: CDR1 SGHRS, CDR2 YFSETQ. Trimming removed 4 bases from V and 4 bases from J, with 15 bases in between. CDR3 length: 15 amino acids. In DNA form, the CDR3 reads TGCGCCAGCAGCCCGGACCTCCCCCTAAAAAACATTCAGTACTTC. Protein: CASSPDLPLKNIQYF.

In DNA form, the CDR3 reads TGTGCCAGCAGCGGGGGAGGCAACGAGCAGTACTTC. It translates to CASSGGGNEQYF. The gene calls are TRBV9 and TRBJ2-7; D is perhaps TRBD2 (6 bases). V lost 3 bases and J 5 bases, leaving 9 bases between the germline ends. CDR3 length: 12 amino acids. CDR1 SGDLS and CDR2 YYNGEE come from the germline V gene.

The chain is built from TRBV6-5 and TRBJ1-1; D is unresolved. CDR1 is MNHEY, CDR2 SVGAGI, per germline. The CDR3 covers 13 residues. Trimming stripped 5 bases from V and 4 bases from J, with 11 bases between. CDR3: CASSSTSITEAFF. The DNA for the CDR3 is TGTGCCAGCAGTAGTACGTCCATCACTGAAGCTTTCTTT.

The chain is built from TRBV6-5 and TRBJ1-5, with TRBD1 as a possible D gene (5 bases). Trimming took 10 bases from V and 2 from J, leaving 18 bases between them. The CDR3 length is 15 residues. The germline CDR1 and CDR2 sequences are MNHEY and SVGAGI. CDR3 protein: CATNTHGGGNQPQHF. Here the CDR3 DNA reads TGTGCCACCAACACCCACGGGGGGGGCAATCAGCCCCAGCATTTT.

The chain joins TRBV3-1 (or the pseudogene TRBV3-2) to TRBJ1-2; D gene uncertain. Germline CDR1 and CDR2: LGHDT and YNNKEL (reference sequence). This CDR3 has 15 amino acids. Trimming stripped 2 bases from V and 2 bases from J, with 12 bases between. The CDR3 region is CASSQRGGSNYGYTF. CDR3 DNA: TGTGCCAGCAGCCAACGGGGAGGCAGCAACTATGGCTACACCTTC.

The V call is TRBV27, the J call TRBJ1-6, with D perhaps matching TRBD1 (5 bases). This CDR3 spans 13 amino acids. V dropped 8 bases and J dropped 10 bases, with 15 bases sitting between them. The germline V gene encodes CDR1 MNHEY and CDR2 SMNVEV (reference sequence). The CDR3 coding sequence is TGTGCCAGCTCTAGGTCAGGGTACTCACCCCTCCACTTT. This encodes CASSRSGYSPLHF.

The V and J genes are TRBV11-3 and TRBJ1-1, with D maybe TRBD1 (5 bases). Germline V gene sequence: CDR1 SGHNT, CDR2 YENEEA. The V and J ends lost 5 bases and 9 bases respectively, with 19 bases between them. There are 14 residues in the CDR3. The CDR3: CASSPGGGIEQAFF. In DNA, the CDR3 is TGTGCCAGCAGCCCCGGGGGGGGGATTGAACAAGCTTTCTTT.

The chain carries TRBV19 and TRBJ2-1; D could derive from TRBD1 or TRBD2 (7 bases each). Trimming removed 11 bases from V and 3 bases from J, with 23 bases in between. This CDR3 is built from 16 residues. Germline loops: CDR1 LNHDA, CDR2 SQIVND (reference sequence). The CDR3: CAATSRGRAFYNEQFF. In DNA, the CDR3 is TGTGCCGCAACTAGCAGGGGGAGGGCCTTCTACAATGAGCAGTTCTTC.